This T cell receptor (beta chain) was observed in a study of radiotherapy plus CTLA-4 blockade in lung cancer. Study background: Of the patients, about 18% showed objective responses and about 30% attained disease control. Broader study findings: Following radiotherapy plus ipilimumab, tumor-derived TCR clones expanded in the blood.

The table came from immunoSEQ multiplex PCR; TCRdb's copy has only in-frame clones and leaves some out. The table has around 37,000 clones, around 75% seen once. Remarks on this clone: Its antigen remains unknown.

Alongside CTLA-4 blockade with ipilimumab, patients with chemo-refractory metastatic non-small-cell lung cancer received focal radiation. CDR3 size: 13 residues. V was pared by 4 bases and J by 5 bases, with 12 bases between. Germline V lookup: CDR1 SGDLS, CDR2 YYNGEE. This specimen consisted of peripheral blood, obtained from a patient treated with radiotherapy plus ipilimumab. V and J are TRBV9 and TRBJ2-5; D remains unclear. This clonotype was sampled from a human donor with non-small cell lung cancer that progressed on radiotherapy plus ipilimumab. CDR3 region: CASSPGPGETQYF. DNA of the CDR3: TGTGCCAGCAGCCCCGGGCCCGGGGAGACCCAGTACTTC.